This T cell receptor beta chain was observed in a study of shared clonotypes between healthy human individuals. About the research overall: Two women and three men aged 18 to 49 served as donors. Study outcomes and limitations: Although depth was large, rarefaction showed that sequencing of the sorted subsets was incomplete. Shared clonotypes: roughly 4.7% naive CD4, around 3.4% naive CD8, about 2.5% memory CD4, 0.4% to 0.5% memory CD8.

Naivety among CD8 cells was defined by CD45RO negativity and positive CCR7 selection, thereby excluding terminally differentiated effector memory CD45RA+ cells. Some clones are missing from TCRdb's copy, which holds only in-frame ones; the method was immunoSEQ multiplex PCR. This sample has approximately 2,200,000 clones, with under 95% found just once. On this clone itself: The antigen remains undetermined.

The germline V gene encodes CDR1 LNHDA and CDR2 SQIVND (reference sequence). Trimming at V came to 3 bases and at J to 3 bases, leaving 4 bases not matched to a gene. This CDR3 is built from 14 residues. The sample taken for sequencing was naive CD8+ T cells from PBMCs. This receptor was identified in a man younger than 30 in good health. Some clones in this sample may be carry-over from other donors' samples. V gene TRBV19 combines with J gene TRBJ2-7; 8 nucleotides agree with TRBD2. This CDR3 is CASSIGAGVYEQYF. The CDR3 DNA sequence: TGTGCCAGTAGTATCGGAGCGGGAGTCTACGAGCAGTACTTC.